The 18 T cell receptor beta chains below all came from one sample that was sequenced in a study of T cells in tumors after PD-1 blockade. Here immunoSEQ multiplex PCR was the method, and the copy in TCRdb shows in-frame clones only, minus some. The data show roughly 50,000 clones, about 85% seen once. The sequenced sample was PBMCs, obtained before anti-PD-1 treatment. The receptors come from a human donor with basal cell carcinoma.

In DNA, the CDR3 is TGTGCCAGCAGTTACTCGGATGGCATCTATGGCTACACCTTC. Protein sequence: CASSYSDGIYGYTF. The genes are TRBV6-5 and TRBJ1-2; D call uncertain. Trimming shortened V by 0 bases and J by 4 bases, and 9 bases separated the two germline ends. Germline lookup yields CDR1 MNHEY and CDR2 SVGAGI. The CDR3 has 14 residues.

This rearrangement joins TRBV7-2 to TRBJ1-4; maybe TRBD1 (5 bases). Germline-derived CDR1 and CDR2 are SGHTA and FQGNSA. With 5 bases removed from V and 7 bases from J, the gap between germline ends came to 14 bases. The CDR3 is 14 amino acids. CDR3 sequence: CASSPGQRREKLFF. The CDR3 nucleotides are TGTGCCAGCAGCCCTGGACAAAGGCGTGAAAAACTGTTTTTT.

The chain joins TRBV7-2 to TRBJ2-3; 7 nucleotides agree with TRBD2. Germline V gene lookup returns CDR1 SGHTA and CDR2 FQGNSA. J lost 0 bases, V lost 3 bases, and 6 bases had no gene match. The CDR3 has 16 residues. Here the CDR3 DNA reads TGTGCCAGCAGCTTCTTTAGCGGGCTAAGCACAGATACGCAGTATTTT. It codes for CASSFFSGLSTDTQYF.

The chain joins TRBV5-6 to TRBJ2-3; D might be TRBD1 or TRBD2, each matching 7 bases. This CDR3 has 16 residues. The germline gives CDR1 SGHDT, CDR2 YYEEEE. V was trimmed by 1 base and J by 2 bases, leaving 14 bases between them. This chain's CDR3 is CASSLRGGGVTDTQYF. In nucleotides, the CDR3 is TGTGCCAGCAGCTTGAGGGGAGGGGGCGTCACAGATACGCAGTATTTT.

The chain is built from TRBV27 and TRBJ1-5, with 7 bases aligning to TRBD1. Germline V gene sequence: CDR1 MNHEY, CDR2 SMNVEV (reference sequence). Trimming removed 6 bases from V and 6 bases from J; junction bases left unmatched: 8. CDR3 length: 14 residues. Here the CDR3 reads CASRKQGYGQPQHF. CDR3 nucleotide sequence: TGTGCCAGCAGAAAACAGGGGTACGGTCAGCCCCAGCATTTT.

V and J are TRBV7-6 and TRBJ2-3, with D possibly matching TRBD2 (5 bases). Trimming stripped 0 bases from V and 4 bases from J, with 14 bases between. CDR1 and CDR2 from the germline V gene are SGHVS and FNYEAQ. CDR3 length: 16 amino acids. The chain's CDR3 is CASSLARTRVSDTQYF. The CDR3, as DNA: TGTGCCAGCAGCTTAGCGCGCACTAGAGTGTCAGATACGCAGTATTTT.

The chain couples TRBV2 to TRBJ2-5; 12 positions match TRBD1. The CDR3 is 15 residues long. The V segment lost 8 bases and the J segment 2 bases; nucleotides outside the gene matches: 6. Germline assignment: CDR1 SNHLY and CDR2 FYNNEI. CDR3 in amino acids: CASSGQGAGQETQYF. The DNA of the CDR3 is TGTGCCAGCTCGGGACAGGGGGCAGGGCAAGAGACCCAGTACTTC.

This clone was counted a single time. This sequence joins TRBV10-1 and TRBJ2-5; no clear D gene. V lost 2 bases, J lost 7 bases, and 14 bases lay in between. Germline values: CDR1 WNHNN, CDR2 SYGVQD (reference sequence). The CDR3 sequence is 14 residues long. CDR3 nucleotide sequence: TGCGCCAGCAGTGAGAATTATGGGTTGGGGACCCAGTACTTC. This gives the protein CASSENYGLGTQYF.

This clone has just a few counts. This chain uses TRBV7-9 with TRBJ2-7; D is uncertain. The CDR3 has 13 residues. From germline, CDR1 is SEHNR and CDR2 FQNEAQ (reference sequence). The V gene lost 5 bases and the J gene lost 3 bases, with 11 bases spanning the gap. The CDR3 region is CASSPEGSYEQYF. The CDR3 bases are TGTGCCAGCAGCCCCGAAGGCAGCTACGAGCAGTACTTC.

The chain recombines TRBV6-2 or TRBV6-3 with TRBJ2-7; D is perhaps TRBD1 (6 bases). The CDR3 totals 15 residues. The germline CDR1 and CDR2 sequences are MNHEY and SVGEGT. V was trimmed by 2 bases and J by 5 bases, leaving 16 bases between them. The CDR3 reads CASSYESGAFHEQYF. CDR3 nucleotides: TGTGCCAGCAGTTACGAGTCAGGGGCCTTCCACGAGCAGTACTTC.

The chain links TRBV5-1 to TRBJ1-1; 8 bases fit TRBD1. CDR3 length equals 17 residues. With V trimmed by 4 bases and J by 4 bases, 15 bases remained unmatched. The germline V gene encodes CDR1 SGHRS and CDR2 YFSETQ. The CDR3 DNA follows: TGCGCCAGCAGCCCCCAGACAGGGGTAGGGCTAGGCACTGAAGCTTTCTTT. As protein: CASSPQTGVGLGTEAFF.

This clone was observed a single time. J is TRBJ1-5 and V is TRBV30; unclear D gene. The length of the CDR3 is 14 residues. Trimming took off 0 bases at V and 3 bases at J, with 9 bases between the two ends. CDR1 GTSNPN and CDR2 SVGIG come from the germline V gene (reference sequence). CDR3 residues: CAWSVRGFNQPQHF. DNA of the CDR3: TGTGCCTGGAGTGTACGTGGGTTCAATCAGCCCCAGCATTTT.

The chain employs TRBV30 and TRBJ2-5, with D maybe TRBD2 (5 bases). Trimming took 3 bases from V and 2 from J, leaving 13 bases between them. Germline V gene sequence: CDR1 GTSNPN, CDR2 SVGIG (reference sequence). This CDR3 spans 14 amino acids. The CDR3 protein is CAWSRGLSQETQYF. CDR3 nucleotides: TGTGCCTGGAGCCGAGGACTCTCTCAAGAGACCCAGTACTTC.

CDR3 coding DNA: TGTGCCAGCAGTGCCCAGGGGGTTGGTGAAGCTTTCTTT. Translating it yields CASSAQGVGEAFF. The chain couples TRBV6-6 to TRBJ1-1, with TRBD1 matching over 7 bases. The V and J ends lost 5 bases and 7 bases, in that order; junction bases with no gene match: 7. Germline V gene lookup returns CDR1 MNHNY and CDR2 SVGAGI (reference sequence). There are 13 residues in the CDR3.

To note about this clone: The sample has other DNA sequences that encode this CDR3 too. This chain uses TRBV15 with TRBJ2-5; possibly TRBD1 for D (5 bases). Germline CDR1 reads LNHNV; CDR2 reads YYDKDF (reference sequence). This CDR3 is built from 15 residues. With 2 bases removed from V and 1 base from J, the gap between germline ends came to 11 bases. CDR3 sequence reads: CATSRQGGVQETQYF. Here the CDR3 DNA reads TGTGCCACCAGCAGACAGGGTGGAGTCCAAGAGACCCAGTACTTC.

CDR3 sequence (DNA): TGTGCCAGCTCTAAGGGGATTATGAACACTGAAGCTTTCTTT. This codes for CASSKGIMNTEAFF. V and J are TRBV7-6 and TRBJ1-1; possible D gene TRBD1, 5 bases. V shed 8 bases and J shed 0 bases, with 13 bases lying between them. Germline-derived CDR1 and CDR2 are SGHVS and FNYEAQ. This CDR3 contains 14 residues.

The table lists this clone with a few counts. The rearrangement joins TRBV7-9 to TRBJ2-7; 7 bases are a match to TRBD2. The J segment lost 0 bases and the V segment lost 10 bases, leaving 6 bases of the junction unmatched. CDR3 length: 13 amino acids. From germline, CDR1 is SEHNR and CDR2 FQNEAQ (reference sequence). The CDR3 spells CATSRGSSYEQYF. The CDR3 coding sequence is TGTGCCACTAGCCGCGGGAGCTCCTACGAGCAGTACTTC.

The J gene is TRBJ2-5, the V gene TRBV10-2, with TRBD1 matching over 7 bases. The germline gives CDR1 WSHSY, CDR2 SAAADI. There are 14 residues in the CDR3. After removal of 4 bases from V and 2 bases from J, the junction contained 4 bases not matched to a gene. The CDR3 region is CASSVSRGQETQYF. The CDR3 region has the DNA TGCGCCAGCAGTGTGAGCAGGGGGCAAGAGACCCAGTACTTC.